The present T cell receptor (beta chain) was sequenced within a study of sequential checkpoint blockade in melanoma. Sequencing used immunoSEQ multiplex PCR; TCRdb keeps in-frame clones, though not all of them. The table records 15,000 to 20,000 clones, approximately 74% of them present only once. The CDR3 has 16 amino acids. Per germline, CDR1 SGHVS and CDR2 FQNEAQ. With 4 bases clipped from V and 0 bases from J, the junction kept 5 bases outside the gene matches. The sample's treatment: randomized to nivolumab then ipilimumab (arm A) or the reverse (arm B). Sorted cells were live CD3+CD8+, lacking CD19 and CD56, from PBMCs.

The sample in question was CD8+ T cells sorted from blood (inferred from file names), obtained from a patient given nivolumab and ipilimumab in sequence. This sequence was found in a human donor with melanoma. This rearrangement joins TRBV7-8 to TRBJ1-2; TRBD1 matches at 10 bases. CDR3 DNA sequence: TGTGCCAGCAGCTCTGACAGGGGGCAAACTAACTATGGCTACACCTTC. Translating gives CASSSDRGQTNYGYTF.